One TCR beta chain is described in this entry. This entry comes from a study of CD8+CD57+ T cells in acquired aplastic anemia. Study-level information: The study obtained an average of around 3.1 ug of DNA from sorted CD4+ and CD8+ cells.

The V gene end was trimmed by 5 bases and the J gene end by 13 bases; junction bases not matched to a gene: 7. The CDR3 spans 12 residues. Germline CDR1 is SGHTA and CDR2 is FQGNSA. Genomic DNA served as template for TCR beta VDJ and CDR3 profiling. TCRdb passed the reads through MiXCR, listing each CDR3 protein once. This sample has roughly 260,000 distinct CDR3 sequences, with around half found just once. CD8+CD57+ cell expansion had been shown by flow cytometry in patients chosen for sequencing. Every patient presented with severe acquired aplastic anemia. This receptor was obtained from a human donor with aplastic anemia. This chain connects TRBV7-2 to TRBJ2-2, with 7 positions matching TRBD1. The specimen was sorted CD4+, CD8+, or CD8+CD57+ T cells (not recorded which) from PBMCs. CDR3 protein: CASSINRGGLFF. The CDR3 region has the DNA TGTGCCAGCAGCATAAACAGGGGTGGGCTGTTTTTT.